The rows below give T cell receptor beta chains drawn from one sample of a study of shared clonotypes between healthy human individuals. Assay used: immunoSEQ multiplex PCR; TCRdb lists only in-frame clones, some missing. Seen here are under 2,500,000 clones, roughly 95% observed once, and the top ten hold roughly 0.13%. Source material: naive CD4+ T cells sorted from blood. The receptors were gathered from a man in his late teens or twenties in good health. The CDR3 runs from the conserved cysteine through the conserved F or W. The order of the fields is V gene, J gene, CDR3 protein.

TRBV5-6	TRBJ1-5	CASSFQGSNQPQHF
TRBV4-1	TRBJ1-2	CASSRLQGLFNYGYTF
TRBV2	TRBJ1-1	CASSEDFTEAFF
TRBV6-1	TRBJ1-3	CASSEFRIHSGNTIYF
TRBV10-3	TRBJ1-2	CAISDTGTGGGGYTF
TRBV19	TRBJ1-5	CASSDGGLSNQPQHF
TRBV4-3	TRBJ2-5	CASSQGLAGEETQYF
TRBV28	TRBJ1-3	CAGRTGSSGNTIYF
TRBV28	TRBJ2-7	CASSLQGAEGSYEQYF
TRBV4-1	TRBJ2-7	CASSQVGVAGNEQYF
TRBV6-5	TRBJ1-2	CASSRQGNYGYTF
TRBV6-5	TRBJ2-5	CASRSMDRGIETQYF
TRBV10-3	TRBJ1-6	CAIKPGEALYSPLHF
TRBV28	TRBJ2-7	CASSLSGTGGRYEQYF
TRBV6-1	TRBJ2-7	CASSEYRGSYEQYF